This section outlines one T cell receptor beta chain sequence together with its context. Its antigen remains unidentified. CDR1 is LNHDA and CDR2 is SQIVND in the germline V gene (reference sequence). CDR3 length equals 14 residues. V lost 6 bases, J lost 6 bases, and 15 bases lay in between. This specimen comes from a study of T cells after yellow fever vaccination. Study details: SMART-Seq v4 Ultra Low Input served to prepare low-cell-number fractions. Study-wide points: Clones that expanded after primary vaccination mostly reappeared after the booster (around 96% CD4, 80% to 90% CD8). Weaker overall was a secondary response that nonetheless peaked faster, on day 5 versus 15.

UMIs were added to TCR cDNA along with a universal primer site when it was made by 5'RACE template switching. TCRdb re-derived calls from the 5' RACE reads in MiXCR, one entry per CDR3 protein. The sample contains 150,000 to 200,000 distinct CDR3 sequences, approximately 10% of which appear only once. The sequencing used CD8+ T cells sorted from PBMCs, collected 15 days after the yellow fever booster vaccination. The source is a man aged 18 to 29 who received the YFV17D yellow fever vaccine. The chain recombines TRBV19 with TRBJ1-3; D is perhaps TRBD1 (5 bases). As DNA, the CDR3 is TGTGCCAGTAGCCGAACAGGTATCTCAAACACCATATATTTT. Amino acid sequence: CASSRTGISNTIYF.